The source of this T cell receptor (beta chain) is a study of T cells expressing NK-cell markers. Study context: Sequenced donors, eight in total, included seven who were HCMV-seropositive and one who was seronegative.

The germline gives CDR1 SGHRS, CDR2 YFSETQ. There are 14 residues in the CDR3. TCRdb re-called the 5' RACE reads; every CDR3 protein appears as one record, without DNA. The sample's table shows approximately 440,000 distinct CDR3 sequences. Material: blood T cells: a sorted CD56 or NKG2C T cell subset, CD4+ or CD8+ T cells, or bulk PBMC T cells (not recorded which). The chain recombines TRBV5-1 with TRBJ2-1. The sequence came from a woman aged 45-65 years in good health. The CDR3 reads CASSRTDRYNEQFF.